These 2 T cell receptor beta chains originate from one sample sequenced in a study of shared clonotypes between healthy human individuals. The table came from immunoSEQ multiplex PCR; TCRdb's copy has only in-frame clones and leaves some out. The sample lists fewer than 500,000 clones; over 75% were seen once. Sequencing input: PBMCs. These receptors came from a woman aged 40 to 50 in good health. Some clones in this sample may be carry-over from other donors' samples.

The chain is built from TRBV7-9 and TRBJ2-1, with 9 positions matching TRBD1. Losses at the gene ends were 5 bases for V and 4 bases for J; bases not matched to a gene: 6. Germline V gene data show CDR1 as SEHNR and CDR2 as FQNEAQ (reference sequence). CDR3 length equals 15 residues. The CDR3 coding sequence is TGTGCCAGCAGCCCGGACAGGGGATTGTACAATGAGCAGTTCTTC. Protein product: CASSPDRGLYNEQFF.

As for this clone: This could be a read error, since a much larger clone is one nucleotide away. The chain uses TRBV7-8 and TRBJ1-5, with D perhaps matching TRBD1 (6 bases). The length of the CDR3 is 13 residues. The V end was cut by 2 bases, the J end by 4 bases, with 6 bases between. The germline V gene encodes CDR1 SGHVS and CDR2 FQNEAQ. CDR3 in DNA: TGTGCCAGCAGCTTAAGGGGGAATCAGCCCCAGCATTTT. The encoded protein is CASSLRGNQPQHF.